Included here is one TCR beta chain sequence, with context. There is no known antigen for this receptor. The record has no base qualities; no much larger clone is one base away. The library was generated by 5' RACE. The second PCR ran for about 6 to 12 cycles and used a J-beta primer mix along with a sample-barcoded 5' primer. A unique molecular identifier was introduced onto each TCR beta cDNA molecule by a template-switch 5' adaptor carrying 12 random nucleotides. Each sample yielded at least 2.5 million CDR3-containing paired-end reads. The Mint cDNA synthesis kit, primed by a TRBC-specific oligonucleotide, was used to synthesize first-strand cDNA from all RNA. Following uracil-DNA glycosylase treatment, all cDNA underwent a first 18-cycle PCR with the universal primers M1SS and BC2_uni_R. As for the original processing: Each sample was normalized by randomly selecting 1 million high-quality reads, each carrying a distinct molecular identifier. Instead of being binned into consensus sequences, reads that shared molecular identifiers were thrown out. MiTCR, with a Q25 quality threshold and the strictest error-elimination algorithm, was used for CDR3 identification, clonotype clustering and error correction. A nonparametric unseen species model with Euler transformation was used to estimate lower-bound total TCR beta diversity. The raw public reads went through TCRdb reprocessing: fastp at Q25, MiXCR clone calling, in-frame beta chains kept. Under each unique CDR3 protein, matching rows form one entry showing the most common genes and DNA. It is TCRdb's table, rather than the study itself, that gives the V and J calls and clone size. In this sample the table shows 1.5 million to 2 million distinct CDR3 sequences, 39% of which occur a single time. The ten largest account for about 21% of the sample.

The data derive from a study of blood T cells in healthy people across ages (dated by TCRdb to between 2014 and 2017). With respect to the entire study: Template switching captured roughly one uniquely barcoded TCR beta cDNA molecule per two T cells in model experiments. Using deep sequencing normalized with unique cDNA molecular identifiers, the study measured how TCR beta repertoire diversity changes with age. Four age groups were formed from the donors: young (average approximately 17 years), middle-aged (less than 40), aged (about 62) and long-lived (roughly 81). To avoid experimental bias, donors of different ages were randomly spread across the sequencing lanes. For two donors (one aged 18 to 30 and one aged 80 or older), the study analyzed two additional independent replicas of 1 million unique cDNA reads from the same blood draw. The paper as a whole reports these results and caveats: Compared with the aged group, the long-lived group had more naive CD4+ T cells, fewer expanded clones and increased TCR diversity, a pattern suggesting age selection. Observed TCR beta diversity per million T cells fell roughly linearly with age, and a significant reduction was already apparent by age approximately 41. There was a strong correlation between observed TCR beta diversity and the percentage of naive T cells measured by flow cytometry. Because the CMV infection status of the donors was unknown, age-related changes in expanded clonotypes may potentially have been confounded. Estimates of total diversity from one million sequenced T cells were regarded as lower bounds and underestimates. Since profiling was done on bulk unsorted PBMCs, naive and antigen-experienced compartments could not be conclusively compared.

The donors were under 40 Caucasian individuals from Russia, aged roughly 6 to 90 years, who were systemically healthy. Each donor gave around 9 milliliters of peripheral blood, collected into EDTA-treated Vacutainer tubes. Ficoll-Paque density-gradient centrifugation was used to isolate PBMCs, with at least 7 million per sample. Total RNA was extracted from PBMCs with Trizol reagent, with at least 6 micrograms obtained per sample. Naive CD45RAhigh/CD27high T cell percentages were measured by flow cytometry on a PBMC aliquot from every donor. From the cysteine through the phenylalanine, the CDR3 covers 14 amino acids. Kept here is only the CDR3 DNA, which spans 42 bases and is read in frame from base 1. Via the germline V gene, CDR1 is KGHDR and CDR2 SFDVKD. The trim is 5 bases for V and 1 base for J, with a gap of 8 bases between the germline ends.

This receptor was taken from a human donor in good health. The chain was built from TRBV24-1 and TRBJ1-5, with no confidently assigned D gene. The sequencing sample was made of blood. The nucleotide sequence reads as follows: TGTGCCACCAGTGGTGTTCAGAGCAATCAGCCCCAGCATTTT. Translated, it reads CATSGVQSNQPQHF.